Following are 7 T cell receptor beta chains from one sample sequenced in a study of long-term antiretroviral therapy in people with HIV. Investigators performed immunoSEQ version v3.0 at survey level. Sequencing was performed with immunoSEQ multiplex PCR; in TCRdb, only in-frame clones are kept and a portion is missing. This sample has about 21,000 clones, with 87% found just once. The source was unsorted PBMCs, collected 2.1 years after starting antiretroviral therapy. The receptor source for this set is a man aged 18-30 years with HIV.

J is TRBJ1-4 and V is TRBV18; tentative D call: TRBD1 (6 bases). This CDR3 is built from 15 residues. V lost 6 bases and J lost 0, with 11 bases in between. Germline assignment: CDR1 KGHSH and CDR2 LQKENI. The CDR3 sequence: CASSRDTATNEKLFF. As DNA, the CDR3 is TGTGCCAGCTCTCGGGACACTGCAACTAATGAAAAACTGTTTTTT.

CDR3 nucleotides: TGTGCCAGCAGTCCCCTATCTAGCGTCTCAGGGAGTGGGGCCAACGTCCTGACTTTC. It is translated as CASSPLSSVSGSGANVLTF. The V call is TRBV27, the J call TRBJ2-6; the D gene is possibly TRBD2 (6 bases). V lost 5 bases and J 3 bases, leaving 23 bases between the germline ends. The CDR3 contains 19 residues. Germline CDR1 and CDR2: MNHEY and SMNVEV (reference sequence).

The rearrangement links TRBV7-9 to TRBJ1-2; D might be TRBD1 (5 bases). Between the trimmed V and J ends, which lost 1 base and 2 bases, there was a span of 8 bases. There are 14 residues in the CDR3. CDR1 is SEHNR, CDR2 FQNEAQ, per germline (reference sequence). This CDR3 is CASSLGTPNYGYTF. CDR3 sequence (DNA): TGTGCCAGCAGCTTAGGGACACCGAACTATGGCTACACCTTC.

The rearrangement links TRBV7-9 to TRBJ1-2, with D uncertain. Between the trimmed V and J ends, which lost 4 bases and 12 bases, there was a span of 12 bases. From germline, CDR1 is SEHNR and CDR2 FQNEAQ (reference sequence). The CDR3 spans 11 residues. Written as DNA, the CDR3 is TGTGCCAGCAGCTACCAGACCACGGACACCTTC. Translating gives CASSYQTTDTF. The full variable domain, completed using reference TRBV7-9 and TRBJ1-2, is DTGVSQNPRHKITKRGQNVTFRCDPISEHNRLYWYRQTLGQGPEFLTYFQNEAQLEKSRLLSDRFSAERPKGSFSTLEIQRTEQGDSAMYLCASSYQTTDTFGSGTRLTVV.

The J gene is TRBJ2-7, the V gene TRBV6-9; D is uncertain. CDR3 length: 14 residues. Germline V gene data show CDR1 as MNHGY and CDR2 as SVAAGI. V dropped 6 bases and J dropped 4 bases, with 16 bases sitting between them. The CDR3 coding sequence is TGTGCCAGCAGCCGAGTCGAGACTTCGTACGAGCAGTACTTC. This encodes CASSRVETSYEQYF.

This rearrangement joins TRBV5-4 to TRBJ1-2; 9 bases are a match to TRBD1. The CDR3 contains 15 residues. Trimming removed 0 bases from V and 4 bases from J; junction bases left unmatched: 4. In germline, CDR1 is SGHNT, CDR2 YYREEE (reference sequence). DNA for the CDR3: TGTGCCAGCAGCTTGGGGGGGACAGGGCTCTATGGCTACACCTTC. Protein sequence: CASSLGGTGLYGYTF.

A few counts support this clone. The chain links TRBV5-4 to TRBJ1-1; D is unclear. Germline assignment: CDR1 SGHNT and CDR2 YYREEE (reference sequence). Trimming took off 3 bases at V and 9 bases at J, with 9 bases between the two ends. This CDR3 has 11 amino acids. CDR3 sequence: CASSWAGKAFF. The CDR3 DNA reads TGTGCCAGCAGCTGGGCAGGAAAAGCTTTCTTT.